This TCR beta chain stems from a study of blood T cells in healthy people across ages. About the study: Per every two T cells, about one barcoded beta molecule was captured by template switching.

Together with a sample-barcoded 5' primer, a J-beta primer mix was included in a second PCR lasting about 6 to 12 cycles. Each CDR3 protein is one row after TCRdb ran MiXCR on the 5' RACE reads. Of roughly 1,800,000 distinct CDR3 sequences in the sample, roughly 50% were seen once. Germline V lookup: CDR1 SGHVS, CDR2 FNYEAQ. This CDR3 comprises 16 residues. The ends lost 0 bases at V and 5 bases at J; junction bases unmatched: 7. The clonotype originates from a woman in her 40s in good health. The material sequenced was blood. This chain connects TRBV7-6 to TRBJ2-5, with 9 bases that match TRBD1. The CDR3 DNA reads TGTGCCAGCAGCTTAGCCACCGGGACAGGGATGGAGACCCAGTACTTC. The encoded protein is CASSLATGTGMETQYF.